The clone carrying this T cell receptor (beta chain) came up a few times. As yet, its antigen is unknown. This specimen belongs to a study of CD8 T cells in Susac syndrome. Study results and limitations: The study conceded that relatively few individuals underwent its TCR sequencing and HLA analysis.

V was trimmed by 3 bases and J by 0 bases, leaving 3 bases between them. The CDR3 has 13 residues. Germline loops: CDR1 MDHEN, CDR2 SYDVKM. Reverse transcription of roughly 0.45 to 1 ug RNA used random hexamers. With immunoSEQ multiplex PCR, TCR beta CDR3 was amplified across 54 Vbeta and 13 Jbeta. TCRdb reanalysed the immunoSEQ multiplex PCR reads using MiXCR and keeps one entry per CDR3 protein. The table includes around 280,000 distinct CDR3 sequences, 70% to 90% detected once. The authors carried out high-throughput sequencing of TCR beta. They applied it to CD8+ and CD4+ T cells obtained from blood. Each multiple sclerosis control was a treatment-naive patient with relapsing-remitting disease that was either stable or active.

The chain recombines TRBV28 with TRBJ1-5, with D unclear. The origin of this receptor is a human donor with multiple sclerosis. Specimen: CD8+ T cells from PBMCs. The CDR3, as DNA: TGTGCCAGCAGTTTGTTTAGCAATCAGCCCCAGCATTTT. Translating it yields CASSLFSNQPQHF.